This T cell receptor beta chain came from a study of spatial heterogeneity in lung cancer. Study overall: Each unique TCR and UMI combination was seen more than ten times on average in raw reads.

Germline loops: CDR1 SGHTA, CDR2 FQGNSA. V lost 1 base and J lost 4, with 13 bases in between. The CDR3 consists of 16 residues. Time point defined: sample taken at primary tumor resection. The donors, roughly 70 patients with untreated early-stage non-small cell lung cancer, provided the samples. Tumor, nontumor lung or frozen PBMC supplied whole RNA, sequenced without sorting. Findings of the study overall: The study found that expanded intratumoral alpha and beta TCR counts tracked tumor mutation counts.

TCRdb passed the 5' RACE reads through MiXCR, listing each CDR3 protein once. The repertoire holds 3,600 or so distinct CDR3 sequences, with approximately 7.2% as singletons. A note on this clonotype: The antigen is unknown. This beta chain represents an off-target read in a library built for alpha chains; its size is of limited meaning.

This TCR was sampled from a male donor with early-stage non-small cell lung cancer. This rearrangement joins TRBV7-2 to TRBJ2-2; D remains ambiguous. Sequences were derived from lung tumor tissue, sampled at surgery. CDR3 DNA sequence: TGTGCCAGCAGCTTAGACGTTGGGGTAGGCACCGGGGAGCTGTTTTTT. Translated, it gives CASSLDVGVGTGELFF.